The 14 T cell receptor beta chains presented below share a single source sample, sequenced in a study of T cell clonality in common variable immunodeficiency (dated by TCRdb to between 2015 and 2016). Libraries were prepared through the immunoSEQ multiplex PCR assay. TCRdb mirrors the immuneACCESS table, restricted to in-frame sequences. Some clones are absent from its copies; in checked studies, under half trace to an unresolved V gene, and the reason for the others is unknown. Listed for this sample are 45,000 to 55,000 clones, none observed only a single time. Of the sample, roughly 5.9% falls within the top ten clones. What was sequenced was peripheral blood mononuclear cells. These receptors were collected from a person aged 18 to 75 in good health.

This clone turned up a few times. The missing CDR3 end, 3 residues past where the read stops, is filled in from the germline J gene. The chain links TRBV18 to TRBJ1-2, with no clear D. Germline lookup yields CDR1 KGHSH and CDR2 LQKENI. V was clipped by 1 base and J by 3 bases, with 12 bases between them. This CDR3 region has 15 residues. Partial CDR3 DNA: TGTGCCAGCTCACCACAACAAGAGGGCTACTATGGC. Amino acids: CASSPQQEGYYG. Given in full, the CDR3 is CASSPQQEGYYGYTF. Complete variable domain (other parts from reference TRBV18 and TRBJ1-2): NAGVMQNPRHLVRRRGQEARLRCSPMKGHSHVYWYRQLPEEGLKFMVYLQKENIIDESGMPKERFSAEFPKEGPSILRIQQVVRGDSAAYFCASSPQQEGYYGYTFGSGTRLTVV.

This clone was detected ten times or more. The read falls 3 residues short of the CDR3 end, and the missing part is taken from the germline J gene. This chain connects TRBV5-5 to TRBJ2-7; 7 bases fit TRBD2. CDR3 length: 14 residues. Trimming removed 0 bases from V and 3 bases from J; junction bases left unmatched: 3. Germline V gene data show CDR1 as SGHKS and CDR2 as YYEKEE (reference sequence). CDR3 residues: CASSLDLAVYEQYF. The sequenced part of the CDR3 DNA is TGTGCCAGCAGCTTGGATCTAGCGGTCTACGAG.

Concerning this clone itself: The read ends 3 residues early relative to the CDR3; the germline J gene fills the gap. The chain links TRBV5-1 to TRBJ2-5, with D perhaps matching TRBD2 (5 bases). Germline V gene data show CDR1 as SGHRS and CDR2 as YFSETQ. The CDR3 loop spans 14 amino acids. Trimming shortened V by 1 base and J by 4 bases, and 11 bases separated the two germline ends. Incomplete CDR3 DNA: TGCGCCAGCAGCTTGTCCGGGGTCGGAGAGACC. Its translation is CASSLSGVGET. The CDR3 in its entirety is CASSLSGVGETQYF.

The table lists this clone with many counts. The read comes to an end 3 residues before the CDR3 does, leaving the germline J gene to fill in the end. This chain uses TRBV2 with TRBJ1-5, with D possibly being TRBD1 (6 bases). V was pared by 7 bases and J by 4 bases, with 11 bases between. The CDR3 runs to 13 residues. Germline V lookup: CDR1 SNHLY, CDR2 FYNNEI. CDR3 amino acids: CASIQGPNQPQHF. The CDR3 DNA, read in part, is TGTGCCAGCATTCAGGGGCCGAATCAGCCC. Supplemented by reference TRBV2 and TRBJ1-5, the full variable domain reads EPEVTQTPSHQVTQMGQEVILRCVPISNHLYFYWYRQILGQKVEFLVSFYNNEISEKSEIFDDQFSVERPDGSNFTLKIRSTKLEDSAMYFCASIQGPNQPQHFGDGTRLSIL.

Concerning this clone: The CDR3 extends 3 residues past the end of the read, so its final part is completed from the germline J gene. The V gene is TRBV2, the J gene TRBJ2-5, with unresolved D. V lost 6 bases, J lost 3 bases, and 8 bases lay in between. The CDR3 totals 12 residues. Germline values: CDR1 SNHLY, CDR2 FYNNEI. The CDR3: CASRATKETQYF. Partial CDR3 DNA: TGTGCCAGCAGGGCTACTAAAGAGACC.

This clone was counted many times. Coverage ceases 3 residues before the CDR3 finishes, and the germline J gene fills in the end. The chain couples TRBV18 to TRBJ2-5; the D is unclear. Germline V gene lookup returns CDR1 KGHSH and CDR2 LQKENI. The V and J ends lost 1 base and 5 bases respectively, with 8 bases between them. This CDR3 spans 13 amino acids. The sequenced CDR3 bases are TGTGCCAGCTCACCACTCCCTAGGGAGACC. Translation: CASSPLPRET. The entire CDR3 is CASSPLPRETQYF.

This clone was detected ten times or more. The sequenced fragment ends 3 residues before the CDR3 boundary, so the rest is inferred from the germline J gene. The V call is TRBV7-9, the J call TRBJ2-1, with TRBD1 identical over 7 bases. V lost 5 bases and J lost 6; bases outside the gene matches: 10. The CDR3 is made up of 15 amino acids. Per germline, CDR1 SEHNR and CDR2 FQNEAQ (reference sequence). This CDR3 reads CASSPWARGLNEQFF. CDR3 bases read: TGTGCCAGCAGCCCATGGGCTAGGGGGCTCAATGAG.

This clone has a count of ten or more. CDR3 in amino acids: CASSHGGFNQPQHF. The CDR3 bases that were read are TGTGCCAGCAGTCATGGGGGGTTTAATCAGCCC. V gene TRBV28 combines with J gene TRBJ1-5; the D gene is possibly TRBD1 (5 bases). Read coverage stops 3 residues before the CDR3 terminus; the germline J gene supplies the remainder. This CDR3 spans 14 amino acids. With 5 bases removed from V and 4 bases from J, the gap between germline ends came to 12 bases. CDR1 is MDHEN and CDR2 is SYDVKM in the germline V gene.

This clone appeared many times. The CDR3 spells CASSSQATGPYEQYF. CDR3 bases read: TGTGCCAGCAGTTCCCAGGCGACAGGGCCCTACGAG. This chain connects TRBV28 to TRBJ2-7, with 7 bases that match TRBD1. The read falls 3 residues short of the CDR3 end, and the missing part is taken from the germline J gene. This CDR3 comprises 15 residues. The V and J ends lost 4 bases and 2 bases, in that order; junction bases with no gene match: 8. Germline-derived CDR1 and CDR2 are MDHEN and SYDVKM.

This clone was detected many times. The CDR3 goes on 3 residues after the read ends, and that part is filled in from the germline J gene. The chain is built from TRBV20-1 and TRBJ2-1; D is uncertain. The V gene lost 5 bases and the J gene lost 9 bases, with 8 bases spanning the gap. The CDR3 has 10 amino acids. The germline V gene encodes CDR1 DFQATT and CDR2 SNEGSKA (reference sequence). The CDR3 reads CSAGAAEQFF. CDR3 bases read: TGCAGTGCTGGTGCGGCTGAG.

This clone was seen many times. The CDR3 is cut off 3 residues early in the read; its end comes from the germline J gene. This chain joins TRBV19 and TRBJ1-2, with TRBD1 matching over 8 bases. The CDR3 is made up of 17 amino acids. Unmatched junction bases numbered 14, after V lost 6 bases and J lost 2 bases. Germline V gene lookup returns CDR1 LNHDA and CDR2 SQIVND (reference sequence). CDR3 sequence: CASRDPGQARPNYGYTF. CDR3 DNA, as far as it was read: TGTGCCAGTAGAGACCCGGGACAGGCCCGACCGAACTATGGC. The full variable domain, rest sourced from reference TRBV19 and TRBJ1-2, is DGGITQSPKYLFRKEGQNVTLSCEQNLNHDAMYWYRQDPGQGLRLIYYSQIVNDFQKGDIAEGYSVSREKKESFPLTVTSAQKNPTAFYLCASRDPGQARPNYGYTFGSGTRLTVV.

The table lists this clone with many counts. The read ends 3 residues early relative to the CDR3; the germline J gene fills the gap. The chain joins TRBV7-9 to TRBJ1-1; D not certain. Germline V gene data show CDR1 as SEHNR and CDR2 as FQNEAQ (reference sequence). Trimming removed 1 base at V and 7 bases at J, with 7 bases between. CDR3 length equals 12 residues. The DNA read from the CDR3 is TGTGCCAGCAGCTTAGGCATCTATGAA. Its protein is CASSLGIYE. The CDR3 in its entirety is CASSLGIYEAFF.

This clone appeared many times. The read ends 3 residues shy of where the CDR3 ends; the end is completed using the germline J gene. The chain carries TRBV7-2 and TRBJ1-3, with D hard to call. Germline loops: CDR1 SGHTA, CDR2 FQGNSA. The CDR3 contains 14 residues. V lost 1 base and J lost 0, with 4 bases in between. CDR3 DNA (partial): TGTGCCAGCAGCTTAGACATCTCTGGAAACACC. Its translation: CASSLDISGNT. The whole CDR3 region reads CASSLDISGNTIYF.

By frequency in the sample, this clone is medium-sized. The CDR3 region is CSALRPRDSYNEQFF. CDR3 DNA (partial): TGCAGTGCTCTTCGCCCCCGGGACAGTTACAATGAG. The chain employs TRBV20-1 and TRBJ2-1, with TRBD1 identical over 7 bases. Sequencing ends 3 residues short of the CDR3 end; the germline J gene provides the rest. The ends lost 5 bases at V and 4 bases at J; junction bases unmatched: 11. Germline values: CDR1 DFQATT, CDR2 SNEGSKA (reference sequence). The CDR3 runs to 15 residues.